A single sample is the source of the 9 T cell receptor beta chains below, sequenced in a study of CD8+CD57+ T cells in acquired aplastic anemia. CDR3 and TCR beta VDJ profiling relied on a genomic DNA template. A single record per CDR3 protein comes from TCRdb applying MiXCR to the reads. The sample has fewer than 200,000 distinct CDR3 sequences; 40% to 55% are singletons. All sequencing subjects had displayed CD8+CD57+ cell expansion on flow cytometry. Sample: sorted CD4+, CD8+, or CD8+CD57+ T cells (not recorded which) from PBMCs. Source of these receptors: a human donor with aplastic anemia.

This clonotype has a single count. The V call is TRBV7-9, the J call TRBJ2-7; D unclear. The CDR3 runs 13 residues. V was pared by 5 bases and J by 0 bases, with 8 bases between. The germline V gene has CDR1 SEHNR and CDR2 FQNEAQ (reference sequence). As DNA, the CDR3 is TGTGCCAGCAGCCACCCGGGCTCCTACGAGCAGTACTTC. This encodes CASSHPGSYEQYF.

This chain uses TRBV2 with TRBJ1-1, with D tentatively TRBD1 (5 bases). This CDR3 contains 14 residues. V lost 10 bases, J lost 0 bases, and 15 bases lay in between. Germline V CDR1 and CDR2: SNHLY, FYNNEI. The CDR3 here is CATKMGQMNTEAFF. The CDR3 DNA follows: TGTGCCACCAAGATGGGGCAGATGAACACTGAAGCTTTCTTT.

DNA for the CDR3: TGTGCCAGCAGACAGGTCTTCTCTGGGGCCAACGTCCTGACTTTC. Translated: CASRQVFSGANVLTF. This chain joins TRBV2 and TRBJ2-6, with a tentative D call TRBD1 (5 bases). The CDR3 is 15 amino acids. The germline gives CDR1 SNHLY, CDR2 FYNNEI. V gave up 6 bases and J gave up 0 bases, with 9 bases separating them.

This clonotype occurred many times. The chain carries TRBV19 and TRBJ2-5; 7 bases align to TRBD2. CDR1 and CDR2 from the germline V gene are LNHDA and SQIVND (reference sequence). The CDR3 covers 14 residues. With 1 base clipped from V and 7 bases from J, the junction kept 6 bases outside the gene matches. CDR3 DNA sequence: TGTGCCAGTAGTATAGGGGAGATAGCGGGGACCCAGTACTTC. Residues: CASSIGEIAGTQYF. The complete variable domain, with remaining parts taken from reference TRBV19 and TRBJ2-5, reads DGGITQSPKYLFRKEGQNVTLSCEQNLNHDAMYWYRQDPGQGLRLIYYSQIVNDFQKGDIAEGYSVSREKKESFPLTVTSAQKNPTAFYLCASSIGEIAGTQYFGPGTRLLVL.

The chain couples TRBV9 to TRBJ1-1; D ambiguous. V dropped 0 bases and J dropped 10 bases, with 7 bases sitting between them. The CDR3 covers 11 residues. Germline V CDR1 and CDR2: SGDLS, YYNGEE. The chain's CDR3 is CASSVGAVAFF. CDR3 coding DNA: TGTGCCAGCAGCGTAGGGGCAGTAGCTTTCTTT.

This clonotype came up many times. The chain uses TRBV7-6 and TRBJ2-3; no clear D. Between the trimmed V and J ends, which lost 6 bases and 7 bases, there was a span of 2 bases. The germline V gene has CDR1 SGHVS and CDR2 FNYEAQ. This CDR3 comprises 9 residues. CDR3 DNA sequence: TGTGCCAGCAGACATACGCAGTATTTT. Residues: CASRHTQYF.

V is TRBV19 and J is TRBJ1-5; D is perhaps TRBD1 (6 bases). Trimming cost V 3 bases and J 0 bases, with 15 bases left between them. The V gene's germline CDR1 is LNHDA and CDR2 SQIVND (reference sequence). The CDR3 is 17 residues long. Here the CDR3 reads CASSIRGAGYSNQPQHF. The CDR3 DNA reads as TGTGCCAGTAGTATTCGGGGGGCAGGGTATAGCAATCAGCCCCAGCATTTT.

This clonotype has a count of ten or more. CDR3 sequence: CASSDRTGNTGELFF. DNA of the CDR3: TGTGCCAGCAGTGACAGGACAGGGAACACCGGGGAGCTGTTTTTT. This chain connects TRBV7-9 to TRBJ2-2; 7 nucleotides agree with TRBD1. In germline, CDR1 is SEHNR, CDR2 FQNEAQ (reference sequence). This CDR3 contains 15 residues. After removal of 6 bases from V and 1 base from J, the junction contained 5 bases not matched to a gene.

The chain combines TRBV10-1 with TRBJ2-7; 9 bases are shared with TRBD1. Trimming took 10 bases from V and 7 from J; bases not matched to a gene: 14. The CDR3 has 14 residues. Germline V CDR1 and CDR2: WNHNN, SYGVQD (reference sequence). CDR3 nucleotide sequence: TGCGCCATCCCGGGACAGGGTATGAGGGATGAGCAGTACTTC. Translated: CAIPGQGMRDEQYF.